This TCR beta chain was captured in a study of a mutant IDH1 vaccine in newly diagnosed glioma. Whole-study context: Before enrollment, the patients had been treated with radiotherapy alone, temozolomide alone, or both together. Most of them had received both.

Stated time point: baseline, week 1 (first vaccination visit). Treatment in this sample: pre-vaccination baseline after standard-of-care therapy. There were new WHO grade 3 or 4 astrocytomas in the donors, and these were IDH1-mutant and ATRX-lost. Here immunoSEQ multiplex PCR was the method, and the copy in TCRdb shows in-frame clones only, minus some. The sample has tens of thousands of clones; approximately 85% are singletons. In germline, CDR1 is SEHNR, CDR2 FQNEAQ (reference sequence). The CDR3 has 16 residues. V gave up 4 bases and J gave up 6 bases, with 22 bases separating them. This chain connects TRBV7-9 to TRBJ2-7; D ambiguous. The clonotype was recovered from a man aged 50 to 59 with glioma. Sequencing used PBMCs, obtained from a glioma patient treated with radiotherapy, temozolomide or both. CDR3 bases: TGTGCCAGCAGCTCGACCCGGACCGACACCTCGGGCGAGCAGTACTTC. Translated: CASSSTRTDTSGEQYF.